These 13 T cell receptor beta chains share one sample of origin, sequenced in a study of shared clonotypes between healthy human individuals. The data were produced by immunoSEQ multiplex PCR, yet TCRdb's version contains in-frame clones alone and is incomplete. This sample has about 1.5 million clones, with around 97% found just once. The material sequenced was naive CD4+ T cells sorted from blood. Subset denoted: CD45RA+ positively selected. Source of these receptors: a man aged 30 to 45 in good health.

V usage is TRBV7-6 and J usage is TRBJ2-7; no clear D gene. V lost 0 bases to trimming and J lost 3 bases, with 15 bases between them. CDR3 length equals 16 residues. Germline V gene data show CDR1 as SGHVS and CDR2 as FNYEAQ. CDR3 loop: CASSLARAESGYEQYF. CDR3 nucleotides: TGTGCCAGCAGCTTAGCGCGAGCAGAATCCGGCTACGAGCAGTACTTC.

V is TRBV4-1 and J is TRBJ1-2; D call uncertain. There are 15 residues in the CDR3. The V gene lost 0 bases and the J gene lost 11 bases, with 19 bases spanning the gap. The germline gives CDR1 MGHRA, CDR2 YSYEKL. Here the CDR3 reads CASSQDNVPRIMYTF. For the CDR3, the DNA is TGCGCCAGCAGCCAAGATAACGTGCCCAGGATCATGTACACCTTC.

The chain uses TRBV7-9 and TRBJ2-7, with TRBD1 matching over 9 bases. The V and J ends lost 3 bases and 12 bases, in that order; junction bases with no gene match: 6. Germline V gene sequence: CDR1 SEHNR, CDR2 FQNEAQ (reference sequence). The CDR3 consists of 12 residues. Written as DNA, the CDR3 is TGTGCCAGCAGCTTTCAGGACAGGGGTTTGTACTTC. This sequence encodes CASSFQDRGLYF.

The chain has TRBV19 and TRBJ2-5, with D hard to call. Germline V gene sequence: CDR1 LNHDA, CDR2 SQIVND (reference sequence). The V and J ends lost 8 bases and 1 base respectively, with 8 bases between them. The CDR3 runs 12 residues. Here the CDR3 reads CASGRLQETQYF. Written as DNA, the CDR3 is TGTGCCAGTGGGCGACTCCAAGAGACCCAGTACTTC.

This sequence joins TRBV5-4 and TRBJ2-1; 7 positions match TRBD1. Germline CDR1 and CDR2: SGHNT and YYREEE (reference sequence). The CDR3 is made up of 16 amino acids. V gave up 4 bases and J gave up 0 bases; unmatched junction bases: 7. This CDR3 reads CASSSMTGTSYNEQFF. The CDR3 DNA sequence: TGTGCCAGCAGCAGCATGACAGGGACCTCCTACAATGAGCAGTTCTTC.

In this sample, this clone turned up a few times. This chain uses TRBV6-6 with TRBJ1-2; no clear D. Germline CDR1 is MNHNY and CDR2 is SVGAGI (reference sequence). The CDR3 spans 14 residues. V was shortened by 4 bases and J by 4 bases, with 13 bases between the two germline ends. CDR3 amino acids: CASSLASGGYGYTF. The CDR3 bases are TGTGCCAGCAGTTTGGCGTCGGGAGGCTATGGCTACACCTTC.

With respect to this clone: The same CDR3 can be traced to other DNA sequences in this sample. This chain uses TRBV19 with TRBJ2-3; D is uncertain. Per the germline V gene, CDR1 is LNHDA and CDR2 is SQIVND (reference sequence). The CDR3 loop spans 11 amino acids. V lost 3 bases and J lost 6, with 4 bases in between. The CDR3 region has the DNA TGTGCCAGTAGTATTACGGATACGCAGTATTTT. Encoded protein: CASSITDTQYF.

This chain links TRBV28 with TRBJ2-1; 8 bases align to TRBD2. Germline V gene data show CDR1 as MDHEN and CDR2 as SYDVKM. The V gene end was trimmed by 5 bases and the J gene end by 3 bases; junction bases not matched to a gene: 12. The CDR3 is made up of 17 amino acids. The CDR3 DNA follows: TGTGCCAGCAGTCCCTCCTGGACTAGCCGGGACTACAATGAGCAGTTCTTC. Amino acid sequence: CASSPSWTSRDYNEQFF.

This chain connects TRBV2 to TRBJ1-4, with 8 bases matching TRBD1. This CDR3 is built from 14 residues. CDR1 SNHLY and CDR2 FYNNEI come from the germline V gene. The trim removed 4 bases at V and 5 bases at J, leaving 3 bases unmatched. Written as DNA, the CDR3 is TGTGCCAGCAGTGGGAACAGGGGGAATGAAAAACTGTTTTTT. Translated, it gives CASSGNRGNEKLFF.

This chain links TRBV5-1 with TRBJ2-7, with 7 bases fitting TRBD2. The V gene end was trimmed by 3 bases and the J gene end by 0 bases; junction bases not matched to a gene: 3. The CDR3 totals 14 residues. Germline CDR1 is SGHRS and CDR2 is YFSETQ. This CDR3 is CASSSRTSSYEQYF. CDR3 coding DNA: TGCGCCAGCAGCTCCCGGACTAGCTCCTACGAGCAGTACTTC.

The chain combines TRBV18 with TRBJ2-1; the match to TRBD1 covers 7 bases. V shed 5 bases and J 9 bases; nucleotides not matched to a gene: 13. CDR1 is KGHSH, CDR2 LQKENI, per germline. The CDR3 spans 15 residues. This CDR3 is CASSAQGPTLGEQFF. The DNA of the CDR3 is TGTGCCAGCTCAGCACAGGGGCCCACCTTGGGTGAGCAGTTCTTC.

The chain links TRBV7-6 to TRBJ1-2, with 8 bases fitting TRBD1. The junction had 12 bases not matched to a gene; V was cut back by 5 bases and J by 4 bases. This CDR3 is built from 16 residues. From germline, CDR1 is SGHVS and CDR2 FNYEAQ. CDR3: CASSLNPGGASYGYTF. The CDR3 nucleotides read TGTGCCAGCAGCCTCAATCCAGGGGGCGCTTCCTATGGCTACACCTTC.

CDR3 residues: CASSNGTALHSNQPQHF. CDR3 in DNA: TGTGCCAGCAGCAATGGGACAGCTCTTCATAGCAATCAGCCCCAGCATTTT. This chain links TRBV21-1 with TRBJ1-5; the table calls TRBD1, which could not be checked here. TRBV21-1 is a recognized pseudogene. CDR3 size: 17 residues.